The sequence of this T cell receptor beta chain was determined in a study of blood T cell repertoires in COVID-19. Study at large: The samples span acute and convalescent COVID-19 from the United States, Italy and Spain. PBMCs, B-cell-depleted T cells, or T cells were the source of the cDNA or gDNA that made up the material.

Per the original methods: Amplification of reference gene primers was used by the study to estimate nucleated cell counts. Generated by immunoSEQ multiplex PCR, the TCRdb table keeps only in-frame clones and is missing some. The DNA was the basis for D and trimming; V, J and clone size are from that table. The data hold around 140,000 clones, with about 85% observed a single time. V was clipped by 2 bases and J by 10 bases, with 14 bases between them. Looked up from germline, CDR1 is SGHAT and CDR2 is FQNNGV. This CDR3 spans 14 amino acids. This clone has a single count. The V gene is TRBV11-2, the J gene TRBJ1-4; unclear D gene. Source material: peripheral blood. This clonotype was obtained from a human donor with acute or convalescent COVID-19. The donor label of this sample is uncertain. The CDR3 bases are TGTGCCAGCAGCTTATATGGCGGGAAAGGAAAACTGTTTTTT. Protein product: CASSLYGGKGKLFF.